The 28 T cell receptor beta chains in this list originate from one sample, sequenced in a study of T cells in Graves' hyperthyroidism and ophthalmopathy. TCR beta CDR3 regions were amplified from RNA transcripts. TCR CDR3 regions were first amplified by RT-PCR with HTBI primers. TCRdb independently ran MiXCR on the multiplex PCR reads; one entry per CDR3 protein. Found here are hundreds of thousands of distinct CDR3 sequences, around 20% of them singletons; the top ten hold roughly 17%. The sample was blood. The receptors originated from a woman aged 50 to 65 with Graves' hyperthyroidism that later progressed to Graves' ophthalmopathy.

This clonotype showed up just a few times. The gene calls are TRBV12-3 or TRBV12-4 and TRBJ2-5; D is possibly TRBD1 (6 bases). V was pared by 4 bases and J by 5 bases, with 14 bases between. The CDR3 spans 14 residues. This CDR3 reads CASSSAGERETQYF. CDR3 bases: TGTGCCAGCAGTTCGGCAGGGGAAAGGGAGACCCAGTACTTC.

The CDR3: CASSLMGQALRDTQYF. The CDR3 DNA follows: TGTGCCAGCAGCTTGATGGGACAGGCCTTGAGGGATACGCAGTATTTT. This chain uses TRBV9 with TRBJ2-3; 8 nucleotides agree with TRBD1. CDR3 length equals 16 residues. Germline assignment: CDR1 SGDLS and CDR2 YYNGEE. V dropped 4 bases and J dropped 6; count of bases not matched to a gene: 13.

J is TRBJ2-3 and V is TRBV19; tentatively, D is TRBD2 (6 bases). This CDR3 has 16 residues. V was cut by 0 bases and J by 2 bases, with 12 bases left in between. Germline V gene sequence: CDR1 LNHDA, CDR2 SQIVND (reference sequence). Here the CDR3 reads CASSIERGPATDTQYF. The CDR3 DNA sequence: TGTGCCAGTAGTATAGAGCGGGGACCCGCCACAGATACGCAGTATTTT.

The V and J genes are TRBV12-3 or TRBV12-4 and TRBJ1-2; D not certain. The CDR3 sequence is 12 residues long. Trimming left V 10 bases short and J 4 bases short, with 13 bases between. The CDR3 sequence: CATAVVGYGYTF. The CDR3, as DNA: TGTGCCACCGCGGTGGTCGGCTATGGCTACACCTTC.

This clonotype was recorded at least ten times. The rearrangement uses TRBV6-1 and TRBJ1-5, with 9 bases identical to TRBD1. The germline gives CDR1 MNHNS, CDR2 SASEGT. The CDR3 contains 14 residues. The V segment lost 8 bases and the J segment 7 bases; nucleotides outside the gene matches: 9. CDR3 sequence (DNA): TGTGCCAGCGGACCGGGACAGGGACACCAGCCCCAGCATTTT. It translates to CASGPGQGHQPQHF.

This clonotype was recorded many times. The rearrangement joins TRBV7-2 to TRBJ2-7, with TRBD1 matching 8 bases. V trimming: 3 bases; J trimming: 7 bases; junction bases outside the gene matches: 11. The germline CDR1 and CDR2 sequences are SGHTA and FQGNSA. This CDR3 is built from 15 residues. CDR3 in amino acids: CASSFRTGHSGEQYF. The DNA of the CDR3 is TGTGCCAGCAGCTTCAGGACAGGGCATTCGGGAGAGCAGTACTTC.

This clonotype was seen more than once but under ten times. The chain joins TRBV10-3 to TRBJ1-5; D is perhaps TRBD1 (5 bases). This CDR3 is 14 amino acids long. Trimming took off 10 bases at V and 0 bases at J, with 13 bases between the two ends. Germline CDR1 and CDR2: ENHRY and SYGVKD. CDR3 bases: TGTGCCACCCTACAGGAGAATAGCAATCAGCCCCAGCATTTT. This sequence encodes CATLQENSNQPQHF.

Only a few counts were recorded for this clonotype. The rearrangement joins TRBV6-1 to TRBJ2-7; D perhaps matches TRBD1 (7 bases). V lost 6 bases and J 6 bases, leaving 12 bases between the germline ends. The CDR3 totals 12 residues. The germline gives CDR1 MNHNS, CDR2 SASEGT. CDR3 sequence: CASRDRRGEQYF. The DNA for the CDR3 is TGTGCCAGCAGGGACAGGCGGGGCGAGCAGTACTTC.

At least ten counts were recorded for this clonotype. The V call is TRBV27, the J call TRBJ2-7, with 8 bases fitting TRBD1. The V gene end was trimmed by 6 bases and the J gene end by 3 bases; junction bases not matched to a gene: 10. Germline V gene data show CDR1 as MNHEY and CDR2 as SMNVEV (reference sequence). The CDR3 loop spans 15 amino acids. The CDR3 nucleotides read TGTGCCAGCAGCACAGCAGGGGGCGCAAGCTACGAGCAGTACTTC. Translating it yields CASSTAGGASYEQYF.

This chain links TRBV6-2 or TRBV6-3 with TRBJ1-2; 9 bases fit TRBD1. Looked up from germline, CDR1 is MNHEY and CDR2 is SVGEGT. CDR3 size: 16 residues. The junction had 12 bases not matched to a gene; V was cut back by 6 bases and J by 4 bases. For the CDR3, the DNA is TGTGCCAGCAGGGGCACCAGGGGACAGGGAAGCTATGGCTACACCTTC. Its protein is CASRGTRGQGSYGYTF.

The chain joins TRBV10-3 to TRBJ2-1; 7 nucleotides align to TRBD2. Germline values: CDR1 ENHRY, CDR2 SYGVKD. V was clipped by 10 bases and J by 6 bases; unmatched bases: 9. The length of the CDR3 is 13 residues. CDR3 nucleotides: TGTGCCACCCTTCGGGGGGAGGGCAATGAGCAGTTCTTC. It translates to CATLRGEGNEQFF.

The table lists this clonotype with a few counts. This chain connects TRBV29-1 to TRBJ1-2, with D uncertain. V lost 4 bases to trimming and J lost 4 bases, with 16 bases between them. This CDR3 comprises 14 residues. The germline CDR1 and CDR2 sequences are SQVTM and ANQGSEA. This CDR3 reads CSVGADPALYGYTF. In DNA form, the CDR3 reads TGCAGCGTTGGGGCGGACCCAGCCCTCTATGGCTACACCTTC.

This CDR3 is CATSRDRGVYGYTF. The CDR3, as DNA: TGTGCCACCAGCAGAGATCGGGGTGTCTATGGCTACACCTTC. V is TRBV15 and J is TRBJ1-2, with no clear D. V lost 0 bases and J lost 4, with 9 bases in between. The CDR3 runs 14 residues. Germline CDR1 LNHNV, CDR2 YYDKDF (reference sequence).

This clonotype showed up just a few times. This chain connects TRBV11-2 to TRBJ2-5; no firm D call. In germline, CDR1 is SGHAT, CDR2 FQNNGV. This CDR3 is 11 amino acids long. Trimming stripped 7 bases from V and 6 bases from J, with 9 bases between. The CDR3 loop is CASTPVKTQYF. The CDR3 nucleotides are TGTGCCAGCACCCCCGTGAAGACCCAGTACTTC.

This clonotype was counted between two and nine times. This chain connects TRBV5-6 to TRBJ2-5, with 11 bases lining up with TRBD2. CDR3 length: 15 residues. CDR1 and CDR2 from the germline V gene are SGHDT and YYEEEE. Losses at the gene ends were 2 bases for V and 3 bases for J; bases not matched to a gene: 3. The CDR3 region is CASSFPTSGEETQYF. The CDR3 DNA is TGTGCCAGCAGCTTTCCGACTAGCGGGGAAGAGACCCAGTACTTC.

This clonotype was counted many times. The chain combines TRBV12-3 or TRBV12-4 with TRBJ2-1, with D hard to call. The CDR3 length is 16 residues. V lost 1 base and J lost 5, with 15 bases in between. Here the CDR3 reads CASSLEVGSADNEQFF. CDR3 nucleotide sequence: TGTGCCAGCAGTTTAGAGGTGGGCAGCGCAGACAATGAGCAGTTCTTC.

The chain is built from TRBV11-2 and TRBJ1-6, with D maybe TRBD1 (6 bases). Germline lookup yields CDR1 SGHAT and CDR2 FQNNGV. The length of the CDR3 is 15 residues. The V and J ends lost 2 bases and 6 bases respectively, with 11 bases between them. The CDR3 nucleotides are TGTGCCAGCAGCTTATGGGGGGCTCGTAATTCACCCCTCCACTTT. Translating it yields CASSLWGARNSPLHF.

This clonotype was seen a handful of times. V and J are TRBV5-6 and TRBJ2-7, with TRBD2 matching over 10 bases. Germline CDR1 reads SGHDT; CDR2 reads YYEEEE. The J segment lost 4 bases and the V segment lost 0 bases, leaving 4 bases of the junction unmatched. The CDR3 consists of 15 residues. The CDR3 DNA reads TGTGCCAGCAGCTTGGTTCTAGCGGGGGCGTACGAGCAGTACTTC. Encoded protein: CASSLVLAGAYEQYF.

This rearrangement joins TRBV15 to TRBJ1-1; 7 nucleotides match TRBD1. Per germline, CDR1 LNHNV and CDR2 YYDKDF (reference sequence). This CDR3 comprises 14 residues. The J segment lost 2 bases and the V segment lost 5 bases, leaving 5 bases of the junction unmatched. CDR3 sequence: CATSLDRANTEAFF. The CDR3 DNA is TGTGCCACCAGCCTAGACAGGGCAAACACTGAAGCTTTCTTT.

In its sample, this clonotype was seen a few times. The chain links TRBV9 to TRBJ2-7; D is perhaps TRBD1 (5 bases). Germline loops: CDR1 SGDLS, CDR2 YYNGEE. V shed 4 bases and J shed 5 bases, with 16 bases lying between them. The CDR3 contains 14 residues. CDR3 sequence (DNA): TGTGCCAGCAGCCCCGGTCAGGGTAGCAACGAGCAGTACTTC. As protein: CASSPGQGSNEQYF. The complete variable domain, with remaining parts taken from reference TRBV9 and TRBJ2-7, reads DSGVTQTPKHLITATGQRVTLRCSPRSGDLSVYWYQQSLDQGLQFLIQYYNGEERAKGNILERFSAQQFPDLHSELNLSSLELGDSALYFCASSPGQGSNEQYFGPGTRLTVT.

The V call is TRBV5-1, the J call TRBJ1-6; TRBD1 agrees at 8 bases. With 3 bases clipped from V and 6 bases from J, the junction kept 8 bases outside the gene matches. This CDR3 is 16 amino acids long. Germline lookup yields CDR1 SGHRS and CDR2 YFSETQ. This CDR3 is CASSYWGRGLNSPLHF. Here the CDR3 DNA reads TGCGCCAGCAGCTACTGGGGCAGGGGGCTTAATTCACCCCTCCACTTT. The entire variable domain, with the rest obtained from reference TRBV5-1 and TRBJ1-6, is as follows: KAGVTQTPRYLIKTRGQQVTLSCSPISGHRSVSWYQQTPGQGLQFLFEYFSETQRNKGNFPGRFSGRQFSNSRSEMNVSTLELGDSALYLCASSYWGRGLNSPLHFGNGTRLTVT.

The chain has TRBV29-1 and TRBJ2-1; 9 bases line up with TRBD2. CDR1 is SQVTM, CDR2 ANQGSEA, per germline. The length of the CDR3 is 15 residues. Unmatched junction bases numbered 7, after V lost 3 bases and J lost 4 bases. CDR3 nucleotides: TGCAGCGTTGACCCTAGCGGGGCATCTTACAATGAGCAGTTCTTC. This encodes CSVDPSGASYNEQFF.

This clonotype was found many times. The rearrangement links TRBV20-1 to TRBJ1-2; no clear D. Germline V gene data show CDR1 as DFQATT and CDR2 as SNEGSKA (reference sequence). The CDR3 extends over 12 amino acids. V was clipped by 2 bases and J by 6 bases, with 10 bases between them. CDR3 in amino acids: CSARRTVDGYTF. CDR3 nucleotide sequence: TGCAGTGCTAGACGGACTGTGGATGGCTACACCTTC.

In this sample, this clonotype turned up many times. This chain links TRBV20-1 with TRBJ1-1, with unresolved D. The CDR3 sequence is 12 residues long. V was trimmed by 4 bases and J by 4 bases, leaving 10 bases between them. CDR1 and CDR2 from the germline V gene are DFQATT and SNEGSKA (reference sequence). The CDR3 coding sequence is TGCAGTGCTACCCCCTTCGGCACTGAAGCTTTCTTT. Its translation is CSATPFGTEAFF.

The chain links TRBV6-2 or TRBV6-3 to TRBJ1-2; D may be TRBD1 (5 bases). Germline V CDR1 and CDR2: MNHEY, SVGEGT. V was cut by 2 bases and J by 4 bases, with 14 bases left in between. The CDR3 runs to 15 residues. CDR3 in amino acids: CASSYNGQGSYGYTF. The CDR3 DNA is TGTGCCAGCAGTTACAATGGGCAGGGATCCTATGGCTACACCTTC.

The chain is built from TRBV7-6 and TRBJ2-1; TRBD2 matches at 7 bases. With 4 bases clipped from V and 0 bases from J, the junction kept 12 bases outside the gene matches. Germline assignment: CDR1 SGHVS and CDR2 FNYEAQ. The CDR3 loop spans 18 amino acids. The CDR3 DNA is TGTGCCAGCAGCTCCCCAAGGGCGCGGGGGAGCTCCTACAATGAGCAGTTCTTC. The encoded protein is CASSSPRARGSSYNEQFF.

The J gene is TRBJ2-1, the V gene TRBV11-1; D is uncertain. CDR1 is SGHAT, CDR2 FQDESV, per germline (reference sequence). The CDR3 runs to 14 residues. Trimming removed 7 bases from V and 15 bases from J, with 25 bases in between. CDR3 sequence reads: CASTQDGSMQKGFF. The CDR3 DNA follows: TGTGCCAGCACCCAGGATGGGTCCATGCAGAAGGGGTTCTTC.

V is TRBV12-3 or TRBV12-4 and J is TRBJ1-5; TRBD1 might be the D (5 bases). CDR3 length equals 16 residues. V shed 5 bases and J shed 0 bases, with 14 bases lying between them. The DNA of the CDR3 is TGTGCCAGCAGTCGAGAGCGGGACTTTAGCAATCAGCCCCAGCATTTT. This translates into CASSRERDFSNQPQHF.